This TCR beta chain stems from a study of T cell responses to AZD1222 COVID-19 vaccine. In the study overall: Analyses pooled second doses at about 4 or about 12 weeks.

Comments on this clone: Its antigen is unidentified.

Profiled with immunoSEQ multiplex PCR; TCRdb holds only in-frame clones, not every one. The sample includes about 81,000 clones, roughly 94% of them seen just once. The CDR3 runs 15 residues. V gave up 6 bases and J gave up 3 bases; unmatched junction bases: 7. CDR1 is SGHRS and CDR2 is YFSETQ in the germline V gene. Study observations and caveats: Regions left unmutated in variants are reportedly the target of nearly half of spike-specific TCRs. There were repertoire samples only from the period after the peak T cell response. It was only a handful of AZD1222 recipients who were seropositive at baseline.

This clonotype was sampled from an adult in good health. The sequences come from peripheral blood, collected on day 0 of AZD1222 vaccination. The chain combines TRBV5-1 with TRBJ2-3; 10 nucleotides align to TRBD1. CDR3 region: CASKLTGGETDTQYF. The DNA for the CDR3 is TGCGCCAGCAAACTGACAGGGGGCGAGACAGATACGCAGTATTTT.